Listed below are T cell receptor beta chains from one sample, sequenced in a study of shared clonotypes between healthy human individuals. Method: immunoSEQ multiplex PCR; TCRdb's copy keeps in-frame clones and lacks some. The sample includes some 2,000,000 clones, roughly 96% of them seen just once. Input material: naive CD4+ T cells sorted from blood. The receptors were gathered from a man in his late teens or twenties in good health. CDR3s include the opening cysteine and the closing phenylalanine or tryptophan. Each record gives: J gene, clone size, V gene, D gene, CDR3 DNA, CDR3 protein. D genes are given only for firm matches. Size tells how often a clone was seen (once, few, many) or the class of an expanded clone, and some rows leave it out.

TRBJ1-3 once TRBV5-1 . TGCGCCAGCAGCTCTCAGGGACTTTCTGGAAACACCATATATTTT CASSSQGLSGNTIYF
TRBJ2-3 . TRBV7-2 TRBD2 TGTGCCAGCAGCCTGCCACAACTAGCGGAGAGGGTGTATTTT CASSLPQLAERVYF
TRBJ2-2 . TRBV2 . TGTGCCAGCCGGGATCAGGGCCAACTCACCGGGGAGCTGTTTTTT CASRDQGQLTGELFF
TRBJ1-3 . TRBV6-5 . TGTGCCAGCAGTTACTCGGGGGGCGCTGGAAACACCATATATTTT CASSYSGGAGNTIYF
TRBJ2-7 . TRBV9 TRBD2 TGTGCCAGCAGCGTAGCGTCTAGCGGGGGGGTATACGAGCAGTACTTC CASSVASSGGVYEQYF
TRBJ2-2 . TRBV9 TRBD1 TGTGCCAGTTCCAGGGGGCTAGAGACCGGGGAGCTGTTTTTT CASSRGLETGELFF
TRBJ1-6 . TRBV5-1 TRBD1 TGCGCCAGCAGTGGACAGGGAAACTCACCCCTCCACTTT CASSGQGNSPLHF
TRBJ1-2 . TRBV6-5 . TGTGCCAGCAGTTCCCGACAGGTCCTTGGCTACACCTTC CASSSRQVLGYTF
TRBJ2-3 once TRBV10-3 TRBD2 TGTGCCATCAGTGAGGCCCTAGCGGGAGTAGATACGCAGTATTTT CAISEALAGVDTQYF
TRBJ1-5 . TRBV6-1 . TGTGCCAGCAGTGACATTTTTAGCAATCAGCCCCAGCATTTT CASSDIFSNQPQHF
TRBJ2-1 . TRBV4-3 . TGCGCCAGCAGCCAAGATGGCAGGGGCGGTGGTGAGCAGTTCTTC CASSQDGRGGGEQFF
TRBJ2-7 once TRBV6-1 TRBD2 TGTGCCAGCAGGGGACTAGCGGAAACCTATGAGCAGTACTTC CASRGLAETYEQYF
TRBJ2-7 . TRBV15 . TGTGCCACCAGCAGCCCGGGACGTTCGTTTTACGAGCAGTACTTC CATSSPGRSFYEQYF